This paragraph reports one T cell receptor (beta chain). The antigen is not known. TCRdb reprocessed the reads via MiXCR and lists one record per CDR3 protein. The data contain about 500,000 distinct CDR3 sequences, 33% of them seen just once; the ten biggest clones take up roughly 16%. The data are from a study of T cell repertoires in cytomegalovirus infection. Study results and caveats: Cumulative frequency (of public TCR beta family members) identified carriers of CMV plus the relevant HLA.

V was shortened by 7 bases and J by 4 bases, with 16 bases between the two germline ends. Germline values: CDR1 MGHDK, CDR2 SYGVNS. The CDR3 contains 14 residues. This receptor was identified in a human donor in good health (CMV status not recorded). Some clones in this sample may be carry-over from other donors' samples. The chain recombines TRBV25-1 with TRBJ1-1; a weak D match, TRBD1 (6 bases). The source was cultured PBMCs, collected from culture after CMV antigen stimulation. The CDR3 DNA is TGTGCCAGCACTTCACTGGGGGCCGTCACTGAAGCTTTCTTT. Its translation is CASTSLGAVTEAFF. The variable domain in full, with the rest retrieved from reference TRBV25-1 and TRBJ1-1, is EADIYQTPRYLVIGTGKKITLECSQTMGHDKMYWYQQDPGMELHLIHYSYGVNSTEKGDLSSESTVSRIRTEHFPLTLESARPSHTSQYLCASTSLGAVTEAFFGQGTRLTVV.